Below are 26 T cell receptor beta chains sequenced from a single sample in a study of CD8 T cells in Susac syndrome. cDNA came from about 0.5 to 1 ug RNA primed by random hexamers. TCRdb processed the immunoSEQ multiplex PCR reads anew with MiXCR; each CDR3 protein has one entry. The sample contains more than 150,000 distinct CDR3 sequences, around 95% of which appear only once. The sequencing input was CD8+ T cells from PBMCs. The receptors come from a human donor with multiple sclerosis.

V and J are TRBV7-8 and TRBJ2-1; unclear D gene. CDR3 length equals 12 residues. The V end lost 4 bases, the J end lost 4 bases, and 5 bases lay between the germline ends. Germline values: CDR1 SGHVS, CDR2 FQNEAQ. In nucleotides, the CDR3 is TGTGCCAGCAGCTCCATTTACAATGAGCAGTTCTTC. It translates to CASSSIYNEQFF.

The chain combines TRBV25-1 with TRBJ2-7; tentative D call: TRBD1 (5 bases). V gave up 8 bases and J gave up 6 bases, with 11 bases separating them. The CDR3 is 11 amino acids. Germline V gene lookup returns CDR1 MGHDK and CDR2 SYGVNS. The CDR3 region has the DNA TGTGCCAGCGCAAGGGGTCCCGAGCAGTACTTC. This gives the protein CASARGPEQYF.

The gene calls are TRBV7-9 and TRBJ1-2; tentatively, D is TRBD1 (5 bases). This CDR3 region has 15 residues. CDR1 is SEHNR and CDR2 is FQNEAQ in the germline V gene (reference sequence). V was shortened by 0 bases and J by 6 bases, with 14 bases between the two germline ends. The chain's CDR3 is CASSLAQGATDGYTF. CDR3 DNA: TGTGCCAGCAGCTTAGCGCAAGGGGCGACGGATGGCTACACCTTC. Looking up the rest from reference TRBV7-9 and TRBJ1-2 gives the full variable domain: DTGVSQNPRHKITKRGQNVTFRCDPISEHNRLYWYRQTLGQGPEFLTYFQNEAQLEKSRLLSDRFSAERPKGSFSTLEIQRTEQGDSAMYLCASSLAQGATDGYTFGSGTRLTVV.

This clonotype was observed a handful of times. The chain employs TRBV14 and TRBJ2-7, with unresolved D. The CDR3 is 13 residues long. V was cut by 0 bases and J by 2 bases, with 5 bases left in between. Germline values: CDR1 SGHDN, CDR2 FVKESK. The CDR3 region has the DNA TGTGCCAGCAGCCAAGAACAGACCTACGAGCAGTACTTC. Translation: CASSQEQTYEQYF.

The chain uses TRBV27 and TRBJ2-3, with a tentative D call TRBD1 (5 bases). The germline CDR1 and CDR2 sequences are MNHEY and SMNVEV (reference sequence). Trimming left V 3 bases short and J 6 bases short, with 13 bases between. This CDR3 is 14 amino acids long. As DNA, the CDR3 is TGTGCCAGCAGTTTCGGGTCGACAGTGGATACGCAGTATTTT. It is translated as CASSFGSTVDTQYF.

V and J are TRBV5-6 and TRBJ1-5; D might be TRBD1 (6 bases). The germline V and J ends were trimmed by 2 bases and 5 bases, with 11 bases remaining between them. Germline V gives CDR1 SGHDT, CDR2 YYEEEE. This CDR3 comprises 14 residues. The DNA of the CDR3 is TGTGCCAGCAGCTTAGGGGGTAGGCATCAGCCCCAGCATTTT. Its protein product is CASSLGGRHQPQHF.

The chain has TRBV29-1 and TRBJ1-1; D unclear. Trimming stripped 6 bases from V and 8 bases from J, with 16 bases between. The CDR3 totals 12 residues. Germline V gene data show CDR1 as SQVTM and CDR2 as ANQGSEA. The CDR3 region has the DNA TGCAGCGTCACGGTCGTGGGGTTAGAAGCTTTCTTT. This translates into CSVTVVGLEAFF.

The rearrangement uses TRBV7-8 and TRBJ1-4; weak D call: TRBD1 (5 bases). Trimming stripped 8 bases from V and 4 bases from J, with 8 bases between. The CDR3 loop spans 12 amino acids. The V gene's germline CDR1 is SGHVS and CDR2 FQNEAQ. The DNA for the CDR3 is TGTGCCAGCCGGGGGGGTAATGAAAAACTGTTTTTT. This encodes CASRGGNEKLFF.

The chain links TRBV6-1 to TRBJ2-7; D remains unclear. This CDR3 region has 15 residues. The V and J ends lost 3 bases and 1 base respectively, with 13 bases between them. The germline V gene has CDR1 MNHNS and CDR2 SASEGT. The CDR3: CASSDRPSRSYEQYF. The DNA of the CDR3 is TGTGCCAGCAGTGACAGACCGTCTCGATCCTACGAGCAGTACTTC.

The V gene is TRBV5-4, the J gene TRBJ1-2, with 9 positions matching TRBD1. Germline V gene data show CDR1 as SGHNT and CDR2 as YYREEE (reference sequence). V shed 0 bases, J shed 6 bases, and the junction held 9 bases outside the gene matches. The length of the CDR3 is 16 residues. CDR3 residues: CASSLGGNRDRDGYTF. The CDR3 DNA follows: TGTGCCAGCAGCTTGGGTGGCAACCGGGACAGGGATGGCTACACCTTC.

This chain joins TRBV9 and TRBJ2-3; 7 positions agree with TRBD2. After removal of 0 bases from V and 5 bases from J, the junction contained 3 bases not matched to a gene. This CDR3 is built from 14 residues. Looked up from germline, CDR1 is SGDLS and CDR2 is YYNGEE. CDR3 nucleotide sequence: TGTGCCAGCAGCGTAGCGGGGGGATTAGATACGCAGTATTTT. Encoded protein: CASSVAGGLDTQYF.

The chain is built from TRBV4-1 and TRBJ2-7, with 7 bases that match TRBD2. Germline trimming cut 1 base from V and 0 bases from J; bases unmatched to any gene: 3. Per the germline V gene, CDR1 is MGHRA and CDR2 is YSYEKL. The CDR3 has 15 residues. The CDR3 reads CASSQGASGSYEQYF. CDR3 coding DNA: TGCGCCAGCAGCCAAGGGGCTAGCGGCTCCTACGAGCAGTACTTC.

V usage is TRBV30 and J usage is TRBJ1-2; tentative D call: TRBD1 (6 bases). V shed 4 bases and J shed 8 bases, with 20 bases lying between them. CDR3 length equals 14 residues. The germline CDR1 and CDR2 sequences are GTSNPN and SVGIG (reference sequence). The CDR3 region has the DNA TGTGCCTGGAACCCCAGGGGCCCCTCGGGGGGCTACACCTTC. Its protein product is CAWNPRGPSGGYTF.

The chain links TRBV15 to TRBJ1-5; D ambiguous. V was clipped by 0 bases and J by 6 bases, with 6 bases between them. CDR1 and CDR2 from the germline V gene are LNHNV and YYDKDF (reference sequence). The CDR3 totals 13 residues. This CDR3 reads CATSRDSGQPQHF. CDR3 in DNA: TGTGCCACCAGCAGAGATAGCGGTCAGCCCCAGCATTTT.

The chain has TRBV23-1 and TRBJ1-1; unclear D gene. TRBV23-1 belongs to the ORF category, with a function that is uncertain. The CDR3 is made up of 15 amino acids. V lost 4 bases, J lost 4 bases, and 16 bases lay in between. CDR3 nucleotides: TGCGCCAGCAGTCGCACCGGACCCATAGGCACTGAAGCTTTCTTT. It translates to CASSRTGPIGTEAFF.

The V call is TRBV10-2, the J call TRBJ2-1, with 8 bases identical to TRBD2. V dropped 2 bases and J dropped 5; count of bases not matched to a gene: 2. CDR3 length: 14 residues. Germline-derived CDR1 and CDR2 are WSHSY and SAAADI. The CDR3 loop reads CASSEERGHNEQFF. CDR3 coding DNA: TGCGCCAGCAGTGAGGAGCGGGGGCACAATGAGCAGTTCTTC.

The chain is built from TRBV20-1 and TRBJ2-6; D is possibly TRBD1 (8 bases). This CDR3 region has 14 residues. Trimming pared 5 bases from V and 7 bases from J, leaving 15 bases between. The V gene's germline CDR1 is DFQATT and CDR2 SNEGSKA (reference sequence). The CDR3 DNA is TGCAGTGCTCCCCACAGGGGGGGAGCCAACGTCCTGACTTTC. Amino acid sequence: CSAPHRGGANVLTF.

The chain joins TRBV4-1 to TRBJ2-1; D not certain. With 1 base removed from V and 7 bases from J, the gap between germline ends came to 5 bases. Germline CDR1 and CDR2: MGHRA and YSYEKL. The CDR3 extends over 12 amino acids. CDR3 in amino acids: CASSQVGNEQFF. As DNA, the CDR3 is TGCGCCAGCAGCCAAGTGGGGAATGAGCAGTTCTTC.

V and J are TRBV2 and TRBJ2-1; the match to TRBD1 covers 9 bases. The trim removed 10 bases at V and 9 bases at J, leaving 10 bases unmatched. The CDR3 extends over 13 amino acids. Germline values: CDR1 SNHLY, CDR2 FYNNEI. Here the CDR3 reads CAILRDREVEQFF. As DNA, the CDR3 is TGTGCCATCCTCCGGGACAGGGAGGTTGAGCAGTTCTTC.

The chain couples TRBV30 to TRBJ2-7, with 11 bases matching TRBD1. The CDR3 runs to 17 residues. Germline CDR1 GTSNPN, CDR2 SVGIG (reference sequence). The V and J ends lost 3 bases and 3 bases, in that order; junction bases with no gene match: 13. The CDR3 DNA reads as TGTGCCTGGAGGGGCTTCTCCCGGGACAGGGGGTTCTACGAGCAGTACTTC. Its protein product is CAWRGFSRDRGFYEQYF.

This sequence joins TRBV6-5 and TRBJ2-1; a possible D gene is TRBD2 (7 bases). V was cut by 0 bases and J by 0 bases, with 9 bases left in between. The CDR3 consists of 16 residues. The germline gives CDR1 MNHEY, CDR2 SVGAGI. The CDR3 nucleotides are TGTGCCAGCAGTTACTCCCGGGGGGCCTCCTACAATGAGCAGTTCTTC. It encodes CASSYSRGASYNEQFF.

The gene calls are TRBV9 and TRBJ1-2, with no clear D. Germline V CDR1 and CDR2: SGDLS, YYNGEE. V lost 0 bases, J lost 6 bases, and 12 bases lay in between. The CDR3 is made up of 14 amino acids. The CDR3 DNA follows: TGTGCCAGCAGCGTAGCCAGCCCGATCGATGGCTACACCTTC. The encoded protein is CASSVASPIDGYTF.

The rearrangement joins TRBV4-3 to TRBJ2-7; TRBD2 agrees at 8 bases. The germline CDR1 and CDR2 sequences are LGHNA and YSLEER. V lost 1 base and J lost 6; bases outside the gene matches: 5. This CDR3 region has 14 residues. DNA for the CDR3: TGCGCCAGCAGCCAAGCGGGGGGGTTCCGCGAGCAGTACTTC. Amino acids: CASSQAGGFREQYF.

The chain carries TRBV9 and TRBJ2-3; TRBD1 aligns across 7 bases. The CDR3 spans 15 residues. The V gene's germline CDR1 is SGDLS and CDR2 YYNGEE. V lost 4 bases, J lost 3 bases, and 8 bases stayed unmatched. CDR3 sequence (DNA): TGTGCCAGCAGCCGGTGGGAGACAGGGACAGATACGCAGTATTTT. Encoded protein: CASSRWETGTDTQYF.

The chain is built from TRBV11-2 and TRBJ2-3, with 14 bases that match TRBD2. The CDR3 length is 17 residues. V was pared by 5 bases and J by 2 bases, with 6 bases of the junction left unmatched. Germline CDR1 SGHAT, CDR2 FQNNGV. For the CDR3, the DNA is TGTGCCAGCAGCCTCAGACTAGCGGGGGGGATCACAGATACGCAGTATTTT. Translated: CASSLRLAGGITDTQYF.

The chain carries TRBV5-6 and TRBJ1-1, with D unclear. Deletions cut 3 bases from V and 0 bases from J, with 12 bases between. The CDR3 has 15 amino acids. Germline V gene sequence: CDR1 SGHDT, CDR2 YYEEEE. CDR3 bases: TGTGCCAGCAGCTCCTTTCAAGGGATGAACACTGAAGCTTTCTTT. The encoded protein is CASSSFQGMNTEAFF.